This TCR beta chain was recorded in a study of T cell responses to AZD1222 COVID-19 vaccine. Findings and caveats of the study: Of the AZD1222 recipients, only six or seven were seropositive at baseline. Vaccine-related CD4 TCRs covered spike, predominating at 160-218 and 743-854. Clonal diversity was possibly underestimated, and the donors were mostly white British, with more females. Repertoire samples came only from after the peak T cell response.

Generated by immunoSEQ multiplex PCR, the TCRdb table keeps only in-frame clones and is missing some. In the table there are over 100,000 clones, around 91% of which are singletons. The germline V gene has CDR1 SGHTA and CDR2 FQGNSA. The CDR3 sequence is 14 residues long. V was pared by 3 bases and J by 0 bases, with 5 bases between. To note about this clone: Its antigen is not identified.

V gene TRBV7-2 combines with J gene TRBJ2-2, with unresolved D. This sequence originates from an adult in good health. The sequences come from peripheral blood, collected on day 0 of AZD1222 vaccination. The chain's CDR3 is CASSFTANTGELFF. CDR3 sequence (DNA): TGTGCCAGCAGCTTTACAGCGAACACCGGGGAGCTGTTTTTT.